These 20 T cell receptor beta chains came from one sample sequenced in a study of shared clonotypes between healthy human individuals. The naive CD8 population came from CD45RO-negative cells selected for CCR7, without terminally differentiated effector memory CD45RA+ cells. The repertoire was sequenced with immunoSEQ multiplex PCR; TCRdb's copy has only in-frame clones and lacks some. Among 2 million or so clones listed, about 95% were seen once. The sequenced material came from naive CD8+ T cells sorted from blood. Receptor source: a man in his late teens or twenties in good health.

The rearrangement joins TRBV2 to TRBJ2-2; no clear D gene. With 2 bases removed from V and 0 bases from J, the gap between germline ends came to 7 bases. From germline, CDR1 is SNHLY and CDR2 FYNNEI. This CDR3 spans 15 amino acids. This chain's CDR3 is CASSEKGPNTGELFF. CDR3 coding DNA: TGTGCCAGCAGTGAAAAAGGACCGAACACCGGGGAGCTGTTTTTT. Based on the CDR3 plus reference TRBV2 and TRBJ2-2, the full variable domain is EPEVTQTPSHQVTQMGQEVILRCVPISNHLYFYWYRQILGQKVEFLVSFYNNEISEKSEIFDDQFSVERPDGSNFTLKIRSTKLEDSAMYFCASSEKGPNTGELFFGEGSRLTVL.

The chain uses TRBV5-1 and TRBJ2-7; D not resolved. Germline-derived CDR1 and CDR2 are SGHRS and YFSETQ. This CDR3 has 15 residues. Trimming stripped 0 bases from V and 0 bases from J, with 10 bases between. CDR3 loop: CASSLEKASSYEQYF. The DNA for the CDR3 is TGCGCCAGCAGCTTGGAAAAGGCCAGCTCCTACGAGCAGTACTTC.

The rearrangement joins TRBV4-3 to TRBJ2-2, with D possibly matching TRBD1 (7 bases). The CDR3 consists of 15 residues. CDR1 is LGHNA, CDR2 YSLEER, per germline. The V and J ends lost 5 bases and 4 bases respectively, with 14 bases between them. The CDR3 loop is CASSTHRGGTGELFF. CDR3 DNA sequence: TGCGCCAGCAGCACCCACAGGGGAGGCACCGGGGAGCTGTTTTTT.

The chain employs TRBV6-1 and TRBJ2-7, with 8 bases lining up with TRBD2. The CDR3 is made up of 15 amino acids. Trimming at V came to 4 bases and at J to 4 bases, leaving 9 bases not matched to a gene. CDR1 and CDR2 from the germline V gene are MNHNS and SASEGT. The CDR3 loop is CASSGVAGLAYEQYF. CDR3 nucleotide sequence: TGTGCCAGCAGTGGGGTAGCGGGGCTCGCTTACGAGCAGTACTTC.

The chain recombines TRBV6-5 with TRBJ1-3, with D uncertain. The CDR3 has 14 residues. Trimming shortened V by 4 bases and J by 8 bases, and 15 bases separated the two germline ends. The germline gives CDR1 MNHEY, CDR2 SVGAGI. In nucleotides, the CDR3 is TGTGCCAGCAGTTTACTCCCCGGAGCAGACACCATATATTTT. Residues: CASSLLPGADTIYF.

This sequence joins TRBV7-2 and TRBJ2-1; D perhaps matches TRBD1 (6 bases). Per germline, CDR1 SGHTA and CDR2 FQGNSA. V was clipped by 3 bases and J by 9 bases, with 18 bases between them. The CDR3 has 15 residues. The CDR3 DNA follows: TGTGCCAGCAGCTTCGAACAGGGATTCTTATTTGAGCAGTTCTTC. This sequence encodes CASSFEQGFLFEQFF.

The CDR3 DNA sequence: TGTGCCAGCAGTCTCCTTAGCGGGGAGAGCACAGATACGCAGTATTTT. Translated: CASSLLSGESTDTQYF. The V gene is TRBV28, the J gene TRBJ2-3, with 8 bases matching TRBD2. The ends lost 5 bases at V and 0 bases at J; junction bases unmatched: 7. Per the germline V gene, CDR1 is MDHEN and CDR2 is SYDVKM. The CDR3 spans 16 residues.

This chain links TRBV30 with TRBJ1-4; no definite D call. V was shortened by 5 bases and J by 6 bases, with 10 bases between the two germline ends. Germline lookup yields CDR1 GTSNPN and CDR2 SVGIG (reference sequence). The CDR3 length is 12 residues. In DNA form, the CDR3 reads TGTGCCTGGGACGCCGGGGATGAAAAACTGTTTTTT. Its protein is CAWDAGDEKLFF.

The chain is built from TRBV29-1 and TRBJ2-5, with D unclear. CDR3 length equals 12 residues. Trimming took off 4 bases at V and 4 bases at J, with 10 bases between the two ends. Germline V gives CDR1 SQVTM, CDR2 ANQGSEA. CDR3 sequence: CSVVGLGETQYF. The CDR3 nucleotides are TGCAGCGTTGTAGGGCTTGGAGAGACCCAGTACTTC. The variable domain in full, completed from reference TRBV29-1 and TRBJ2-5, reads SAVISQKPSRDICQRGTSLTIQCQVDSQVTMMFWYRQQPGQSLTLIATANQGSEATYESGFVIDKFPISRPNLTFSTLTVSNMSPEDSSIYLCSVVGLGETQYFGPGTRLLVL.

The chain employs TRBV11-3 and TRBJ2-1; unclear D gene. V was trimmed by 2 bases and J by 7 bases, leaving 9 bases between them. The CDR3 is made up of 13 amino acids. Germline V gene data show CDR1 as SGHNT and CDR2 as YENEEA. CDR3 residues: CASSLRDLNEQFF. The CDR3 DNA reads as TGTGCCAGCAGCTTAAGGGATTTGAATGAGCAGTTCTTC.

The rearrangement links TRBV27 to TRBJ1-1; unclear D gene. The V gene's germline CDR1 is MNHEY and CDR2 SMNVEV (reference sequence). V was trimmed by 5 bases and J by 6 bases, leaving 13 bases between them. The CDR3 extends over 13 amino acids. In nucleotides, the CDR3 is TGTGCCAGCAGTCCGCCGGGCCGGGCTGAAGCTTTCTTT. Translated: CASSPPGRAEAFF.

The V and J genes are TRBV28 and TRBJ1-2; 8 bases are a match to TRBD1. Germline V lookup: CDR1 MDHEN, CDR2 SYDVKM. With 6 bases clipped from V and 5 bases from J, the junction kept 11 bases outside the gene matches. The CDR3 extends over 15 amino acids. CDR3 nucleotides: TGTGCCAGCAGCTCTATCGGACAGGGATTATATGGCTACACCTTC. Amino acid sequence: CASSSIGQGLYGYTF.

The gene calls are TRBV7-8 and TRBJ1-1; the D is unclear. The CDR3 totals 15 residues. The germline V gene has CDR1 SGHVS and CDR2 FQNEAQ. V shed 1 base and J shed 0 bases, with 9 bases lying between them. The CDR3: CASSLEAAVNTEAFF. CDR3 coding DNA: TGTGCCAGCAGCTTAGAGGCGGCAGTGAACACTGAAGCTTTCTTT.

V gene TRBV4-1 combines with J gene TRBJ1-1, with D unclear. The CDR3 length is 15 residues. The germline V gene encodes CDR1 MGHRA and CDR2 YSYEKL. The ends were cut back, 0 bases at V and 7 bases at J, with 15 bases in the middle. CDR3 loop: CASSQDPKVFGEAFF. The CDR3 bases are TGCGCCAGCAGCCAAGATCCTAAGGTATTTGGTGAAGCTTTCTTT.

DNA of the CDR3: TGTGCCAGCAGCTTAGGAAGGGACAAGGACGAGCAGTACTTC. Translated, it gives CASSLGRDKDEQYF. The V gene is TRBV13, the J gene TRBJ2-7; D might be TRBD1 (6 bases). Per the germline V gene, CDR1 is PRHDT and CDR2 is FYEKMQ (reference sequence). This CDR3 contains 14 residues. V was shortened by 0 bases and J by 5 bases, with 11 bases between the two germline ends.

To note about this clone: Other DNA sequences in the sample encode the same CDR3. CDR3 in amino acids: CASTGSSYEQYF. DNA for the CDR3: TGCGCCAGCACTGGCAGCTCCTACGAGCAGTACTTC. The rearrangement joins TRBV5-1 to TRBJ2-7; D unclear. Germline CDR1 is SGHRS and CDR2 is YFSETQ. There are 12 residues in the CDR3. Trimming took 6 bases from V and 0 from J, leaving 7 bases between them. Supplemented by reference TRBV5-1 and TRBJ2-7, the full variable domain reads KAGVTQTPRYLIKTRGQQVTLSCSPISGHRSVSWYQQTPGQGLQFLFEYFSETQRNKGNFPGRFSGRQFSNSRSEMNVSTLELGDSALYLCASTGSSYEQYFGPGTRLTVT.

The CDR3 DNA reads as TGTGCCAGCAGTGACATAGTACACTCCTACGAGCAGTACTTC. As protein: CASSDIVHSYEQYF. The chain employs TRBV6-1 and TRBJ2-7; D is undetermined. The germline V gene has CDR1 MNHNS and CDR2 SASEGT. The V gene lost 3 bases and the J gene lost 0 bases, with 9 bases spanning the gap. The length of the CDR3 is 14 residues.

The chain joins TRBV7-2 to TRBJ2-1; 7 nucleotides agree with TRBD1. The CDR3 consists of 14 residues. Germline-derived CDR1 and CDR2 are SGHTA and FQGNSA. The V and J ends lost 5 bases and 13 bases, in that order; junction bases with no gene match: 14. The CDR3: CASSKYAAGTAQFF. The CDR3 DNA sequence: TGTGCCAGCAGCAAATATGCCGCCGGGACAGCTCAGTTCTTC.

A note on this clone: This specimen includes other DNA sequences encoding the same CDR3. V and J are TRBV6-5 and TRBJ1-1, with TRBD1 identical over 8 bases. The CDR3 covers 14 residues. With 5 bases clipped from V and 1 base from J, the junction kept 3 bases outside the gene matches. Germline V gives CDR1 MNHEY, CDR2 SVGAGI. This CDR3 reads CASSTGQENTEAFF. The CDR3 DNA reads TGTGCCAGCAGTACGGGACAGGAGAACACTGAAGCTTTCTTT.

This clone was picked up one time. The chain joins TRBV4-2 to TRBJ2-7; the match to TRBD2 covers 9 bases. V shed 0 bases and J 1 base; nucleotides not matched to a gene: 4. The CDR3 is made up of 16 amino acids. Germline V CDR1 and CDR2: LGHNA, YNFKEQ. The CDR3 coding sequence is TGTGCCAGCAGCCAAGATTCAGCGGGAGGATCCTACGAGCAGTACTTC. This codes for CASSQDSAGGSYEQYF.